A selection of T cell receptor beta chains follows, all from one sample in a study of blood T cells in healthy people across ages. Each CDR3 protein gets one entry after TCRdb re-called the 5' RACE reads with MiXCR. The sample carries approximately 760,000 distinct CDR3 sequences, more than 20% recorded once. The data were also submitted as part of a second study, on T cells of mothers and their children.

The sequenced sample was blood. The receptors come from a boy younger than 18 in good health. Both conserved end residues are part of each CDR3. The order of the fields is D gene, clone size, J gene, V gene, CDR3 DNA, CDR3 protein. D genes are given only for firm matches. The size field is filled for only some rows; it gives once, few, many or a size class.

. few TRBJ2-7 TRBV13 TGTGCCAGCAGCTTAGGCCCTACCCCAAACCTCGAGCAGTACTTC CASSLGPTPNLEQYF
. few TRBJ2-1 TRBV11-3 TGTGCCAGCGTCGGGACATCCTACAATGAGCAGCTCTTC CASVGTSYNEQLF
TRBD2 few TRBJ2-5 TRBV7-9 TGTGCCAGCAGCGTACTAGCGGGAGTTGAGACCCAGTGCTTC CASSVLAGVETQCF
. . TRBJ2-7 TRBV25-1 TGTGCCAGCAGGGACAGCTCCAGCTCCTACGAGCAGTACTTC CASRDSSSSYEQYF
TRBD2 . TRBJ2-1 TRBV29-1 TGCAGCGTTGTTGGGAGGGCCATCAATGAGCAGTTCTTC CSVVGRAINEQFF
. few TRBJ2-1 TRBV5-1 TGCGCCAGCATGGCGGGATTAACCTACAATGAGCAGTTCTTC CASMAGLTYNEQFF
TRBD2 . TRBJ2-7 TRBV5-1 TGCGCCAGCAGCGACGGGGGACTAGCGGGCGAGCAGTACTTC CASSDGGLAGEQYF
TRBD1 . TRBJ2-4 TRBV6-6 TGTGCCAGCAGTAGACCGGGACAGGGGGAAGCCAAAAACATTCAGTACTTC CASSRPGQGEAKNIQYF
TRBD2 . TRBJ2-1 TRBV29-1 TGCAGCATAGCGGGGCAAAGCTCCTACAATGAGCAGTTCTTC CSIAGQSSYNEQFF
. few TRBJ2-7 TRBV7-9 TGTGCCAGCAGCTTAGGGGGGAGACAGTCCACCTACGAGCAGTACTTC CASSLGGRQSTYEQYF
. few TRBJ2-3 TRBV29-1 TGCAGCGTTGAAACGGGAGATACGCAGTATTTT CSVETGDTQYF
. . TRBJ2-3 TRBV5-5 TGTGCCAGCAGCGCTGAGGGCGATACGCAGTATTTT CASSAEGDTQYF
. . TRBJ2-5 TRBV4-3 TGCGCCAGCAGCCAAGATGCCGGGCAAGAGACCCAGTACTTC CASSQDAGQETQYF
. few TRBJ2-7 TRBV27 TGTGCCAGCAGTTTATTTGACAGCTACTACGAGCAGTACTTC CASSLFDSYYEQYF
. many TRBJ2-5 TRBV12-3/TRBV12-4 TGTGCCAGCAGTTTAGCGGGGAAAGAGACCCAGTACTTC CASSLAGKETQYF
. few TRBJ2-2 TRBV20-1 TGCAGTGCCCGACGTAGTGTAAGCACCGGGGAGCTGTTTTTT CSARRSVSTGELFF